What follows are 20 T cell receptor beta chains derived from one specimen sequenced in a study of blood T cell repertoires in COVID-19. The method was immunoSEQ multiplex PCR; TCRdb's version includes in-frame clones alone and lacks a portion of them. The repertoire consists of roughly 100,000 clones, with 89% occurring once and the leading ten covering 3.5%. The sample comprised peripheral blood. Receptor source: an older woman with acute or convalescent COVID-19.

The chain employs TRBV5-5 and TRBJ2-3; D remains ambiguous. Germline V lookup: CDR1 SGHKS, CDR2 YYEKEE (reference sequence). Between the trimmed V and J ends, which lost 2 bases and 2 bases, there was a span of 12 bases. The CDR3 contains 15 residues. CDR3 nucleotide sequence: TGTGCCAGCAGCTTCGACTCCTACCCCACAGATACGCAGTATTTT. Translated, it gives CASSFDSYPTDTQYF.

J is TRBJ1-1 and V is TRBV6-2 or TRBV6-3, with D unresolved. CDR3 size: 12 residues. Per germline, CDR1 MNHEY and CDR2 SVGEGT. V shed 5 bases and J shed 2 bases, with 6 bases lying between them. CDR3 bases: TGTGCCAGCAGTCCCCCAAACACTGAAGCTTTCTTT. This sequence encodes CASSPPNTEAFF.

The V gene is TRBV30, the J gene TRBJ2-3; 7 bases agree with TRBD2. Germline assignment: CDR1 GTSNPN and CDR2 SVGIG (reference sequence). The CDR3 has 14 amino acids. With 2 bases clipped from V and 0 bases from J, the junction kept 2 bases outside the gene matches. The DNA of the CDR3 is TGTGCCTGGAGTTTTAGCGGGAGCACAGATACGCAGTATTTT. This sequence encodes CAWSFSGSTDTQYF.

This chain links TRBV30 with TRBJ2-7, with 13 nucleotides matching TRBD2. The V gene end was trimmed by 2 bases and the J gene end by 3 bases; junction bases not matched to a gene: 1. Per the germline V gene, CDR1 is GTSNPN and CDR2 is SVGIG (reference sequence). This CDR3 contains 14 residues. This CDR3 is CAWSRLAGGYEQYF. The CDR3 DNA reads TGTGCCTGGAGTAGACTAGCGGGAGGCTACGAGCAGTACTTC.

This clone has a single count. This rearrangement joins TRBV6-6 to TRBJ2-1; 8 nucleotides align to TRBD2. Germline values: CDR1 MNHNY, CDR2 SVGAGI (reference sequence). Losses at the gene ends were 5 bases for V and 3 bases for J; bases not matched to a gene: 9. The CDR3 spans 16 residues. The CDR3 protein is CASSNILAAYYNEQFF. As DNA, the CDR3 is TGTGCCAGCAGTAACATACTAGCGGCGTACTACAATGAGCAGTTCTTC.

The rearrangement uses TRBV12-3 or TRBV12-4 and TRBJ1-5, with D maybe TRBD1 (5 bases). The germline V and J ends were trimmed by 3 bases and 7 bases, with 10 bases remaining between them. The CDR3 consists of 13 residues. The CDR3 DNA reads TGTGCCAGCAGTTTTGGGGCTTCCCAGCCCCAGCATTTT. Protein product: CASSFGASQPQHF.

The J gene is TRBJ2-1, the V gene TRBV6-4; TRBD2 matches at 8 bases. Trimming cost V 3 bases and J 7 bases; bases outside gene matches: 8. The CDR3 is 15 amino acids. In germline, CDR1 is MRHNA, CDR2 SNTAGT. CDR3 sequence reads: CASSEISGSANEQFF. In nucleotides, the CDR3 is TGTGCCAGCAGTGAGATAAGCGGGAGTGCTAATGAGCAGTTCTTC.

The chain links TRBV13 to TRBJ2-5; no firm D call. V was cut by 0 bases and J by 2 bases, with 4 bases left in between. The CDR3 spans 13 residues. From germline, CDR1 is PRHDT and CDR2 FYEKMQ (reference sequence). The CDR3 loop is CASSLGVQETQYF. The DNA of the CDR3 is TGTGCCAGCAGCTTAGGTGTACAAGAGACCCAGTACTTC.

The chain employs TRBV30 and TRBJ1-5; TRBD1 aligns across 9 bases. This CDR3 has 16 amino acids. Trimming removed 2 bases from V and 5 bases from J; junction bases left unmatched: 10. From germline, CDR1 is GTSNPN and CDR2 SVGIG (reference sequence). The CDR3 coding sequence is TGTGCCTGGAGTTCACTGAGGACAGGGGTGGATCAGCCCCAGCATTTT. Translation: CAWSSLRTGVDQPQHF.

CDR3 loop: CASSPYPGAGANVLTF. The DNA of the CDR3 is TGTGCCAGCAGTCCTTACCCAGGGGCTGGGGCCAACGTCCTGACTTTC. This rearrangement joins TRBV27 to TRBJ2-6; D possibly corresponds to TRBD1 (6 bases). The CDR3 has 16 residues. V lost 5 bases and J 2 bases, leaving 13 bases between the germline ends. Germline CDR1 is MNHEY and CDR2 is SMNVEV (reference sequence). The whole variable domain, filled in from reference TRBV27 and TRBJ2-6, reads EAQVTQNPRYLITVTGKKLTVTCSQNMNHEYMSWYRQDPGLGLRQIYYSMNVEVTDKGDVPEGYKVSRKEKRNFPLILESPSPNQTSLYFCASSPYPGAGANVLTFGAGSRLTVL.

Regarding this clone: One end of the junction is discordant with germline, which a read error may explain. This chain joins TRBV19 and TRBJ2-7; a weak D match, TRBD2 (7 bases). This CDR3 contains 13 residues. CDR1 is LNHDA and CDR2 is SQIVND in the germline V gene (reference sequence). The DNA of the CDR3 is TGTGCCAGTAGCCCACCCGCGGGGGCGACTTGGATTTTC. Amino acid sequence: CASSPPAGATWIF.

The rearrangement joins TRBV4-1 to TRBJ2-5; 7 bases map to TRBD1. The CDR3 runs to 14 residues. Losses at the gene ends were 6 bases for V and 4 bases for J; bases not matched to a gene: 8. Germline V gives CDR1 MGHRA, CDR2 YSYEKL. The CDR3 region has the DNA TGCGCCAGCAGTCCACAGGGGTACGGAGAGACCCAGTACTTC. Translating it yields CASSPQGYGETQYF.

This clone was recorded only once. This chain joins TRBV12-3 or TRBV12-4 and TRBJ2-7; no firm D call. Trimming shortened V by 0 bases and J by 3 bases, and 3 bases separated the two germline ends. This CDR3 has 12 amino acids. This CDR3 reads CASSLASYEQYF. In DNA form, the CDR3 reads TGTGCCAGCAGTTTAGCGAGCTACGAGCAGTACTTC.

The rearrangement joins TRBV29-1 to TRBJ1-1; D unclear. The CDR3 spans 12 residues. Trimming took 1 base from V and 2 from J, leaving 5 bases between them. CDR1 SQVTM and CDR2 ANQGSEA come from the germline V gene. As DNA, the CDR3 is TGCAGCGTTGAAGTTAGCAACACTGAAGCTTTCTTT. Translating it yields CSVEVSNTEAFF.

This chain links TRBV7-9 with TRBJ1-5; D is uncertain. Trimming cost V 5 bases and J 9 bases, with 14 bases left between them. The CDR3 contains 13 residues. CDR1 SEHNR and CDR2 FQNEAQ come from the germline V gene (reference sequence). The CDR3 spells CASSSDGFRPQHF. In DNA, the CDR3 is TGTGCCAGCAGCAGCGACGGCTTTAGGCCCCAGCATTTT.

This chain connects TRBV5-1 to TRBJ1-2; 9 nucleotides match TRBD1. CDR3 length equals 16 residues. Germline values: CDR1 SGHRS, CDR2 YFSETQ. The V gene end was trimmed by 0 bases and the J gene end by 8 bases; junction bases not matched to a gene: 11. CDR3 protein: CASSLEGNRGRGGYTF. CDR3 nucleotides: TGCGCCAGCAGCTTGGAGGGAAACAGGGGGCGCGGCGGCTACACCTTC.

The table lists this clone with a few counts. The CDR3 spells CASSLNPGGGTEAFF. CDR3 bases: TGTGCCAGCAGCCTCAACCCCGGCGGAGGCACTGAAGCTTTCTTT. The chain carries TRBV7-8 and TRBJ1-1; D is unclear. Germline CDR1 and CDR2: SGHVS and FQNEAQ. This CDR3 contains 15 residues. Trimming shortened V by 5 bases and J by 4 bases, and 17 bases separated the two germline ends.

This chain joins TRBV7-9 and TRBJ1-1; TRBD1 matches 7 bases. The CDR3 runs to 13 residues. J was trimmed by 5 bases and V by 5 bases; bases with no gene match: 5. Looked up from germline, CDR1 is SEHNR and CDR2 is FQNEAQ (reference sequence). DNA of the CDR3: TGTGCCAGCAGCGGTACAGGGGAGACTGAAGCTTTCTTT. Amino acids: CASSGTGETEAFF. Based on the CDR3 plus reference TRBV7-9 and TRBJ1-1, the full variable domain is DTGVSQNPRHKITKRGQNVTFRCDPISEHNRLYWYRQTLGQGPEFLTYFQNEAQLEKSRLLSDRFSAERPKGSFSTLEIQRTEQGDSAMYLCASSGTGETEAFFGQGTRLTVV.

The chain is built from TRBV3-1 (or the pseudogene TRBV3-2) and TRBJ1-1, with D possibly being TRBD1 (5 bases). V was shortened by 5 bases and J by 4 bases, with 14 bases between the two germline ends. This CDR3 has 14 residues. Per the germline V gene, CDR1 is LGHDT and CDR2 is YNNKEL (reference sequence). The CDR3 DNA reads as TGTGCCAGCAGCTCGCAGGGATGGAGCACTGAAGCTTTCTTT. Its translation: CASSSQGWSTEAFF.

V usage is TRBV12-3 or TRBV12-4 and J usage is TRBJ1-1; no firm D call. The CDR3 runs to 11 residues. Trimming removed 3 bases from V and 8 bases from J, with 7 bases in between. The CDR3 loop is CASSLGREAFF. Written as DNA, the CDR3 is TGTGCCAGCAGTTTGGGCCGAGAAGCTTTCTTT.